This T cell receptor (beta chain) emerged from a study of shared clonotypes between healthy human individuals (TCRdb year 2020). With regard to the full study: The cohort included three men and a couple of women between 18 and 49 years of age. To estimate repertoire size and how much clonotypes are shared between individuals, the study performed deep sequencing of blood TCR repertoires from about five healthy adults. For each donor, CD4 naive and CD4 memory were each run on three plates, CD8 naive on two plates, and CD8 memory on one plate. Libraries were prepared and TCR repertoires were sequenced by different laboratories using diverse techniques, in order to increase sequencing depth and limit assay-specific biases. Between about 0.8 and 8.9 billion PBMCs per donor were obtained by leukapheresis. Results the study describes overall, beyond this receptor: The genetic and exposure-history diversity represented was limited by the small number of donors. Rarefaction of sorted-subset datasets indicated incomplete sequencing despite the large sequencing depth. When a handful of donors were compared, the shared fraction of clonotypes was roughly 5% for naive CD4, around 3.6% for naive CD8, roughly 2.5% for memory CD4, and 0.3% to 0.5% for memory CD8. Compared with non-shared clonotypes, clonotypes shared by all four sorted-subset donors had higher generation probabilities. Pairwise subsampling led to the expectation that sequencing depth would affect the degree of clonotype sharing among donors. Sampling was restricted to blood, and TCR repertoires in tissues likely differ from the TCR repertoires found in blood. Larger estimated clonotype richness was generally found for naive subsets than for memory subsets.

CDR3 length: 16 amino acids, cysteine to phenylalanine. Of the read, only the CDR3 DNA is kept; its 48 bases are in frame from base 1. Trimming removed 0 bases from V and 6 bases from J; the gene matches leave 9 bases unexplained. CDR1 and CDR2 (SGHRS, YFSETQ) derive from the germline V gene. The donors were healthy, HIV-negative adults who had no recently reported acute infections or vaccinations. Every donor was a Caucasian adult living in Nashville, Tennessee, USA. CD4+ T cells were enriched by magnetic negative selection; naive cells were then positively selected on CD45RA, and the negative fraction formed the memory subset. Blood was obtained by leukapheresis, after which PBMCs were separated by Ficoll-Histopaque density gradient centrifugation and cryopreserved in liquid nitrogen vapor phase. Analytical flow cytometry was used to check the purity and quantity of each magnetically sorted T cell population. Genomic DNA was isolated from every sorted fraction and measured by UV absorbance on a Nanodrop 2000c.

Points on this clone: The target of this receptor is not known. No base quality values were provided; no much bigger clone lies one nucleotide off.

Using the deep immunoSEQ assay, multiplex PCR amplified TCR CDR3 regions from genomic DNA. Extracted genomic DNA from each cell subset was distributed evenly across all wells of several immunoSEQ 96-well plates, and each plate was treated as a replicate. Each replicate PCR for sorted subsets received 150 to 250 ng genomic DNA, equal to about 30,000 T cell genomes. The purified libraries were quantified using a Qubit 3.0 fluorometer, sized with a Bioanalyzer 2100, and then quantified again using the KAPA Library Quantification kit. Every immunoSEQ 96-well plate was sequenced on a dedicated single-read 150-cycle Illumina NextSeq 550 flow cell. For the original study's pipeline: The immunoSEQ output contained only junctional sequences without quality scores, so filtering could not match that applied to full-length reads. To assign V/J genes and CDR3, sequences were annotated against IMGT germline references using PyIR, a Python wrapper for IgBLAST v1.9. Reads were removed for weak V/J assignments (E-value above 1e-6), missing CDR3, stop codons, out-of-frame junctions, or ambiguous translated residues. V3J clonotypes were defined by identical inferred V gene, J gene, and CDR3 amino acid sequence. The percentage overlap between two repertoires was calculated by dividing the number of shared unique clonotypes by the size of the smaller repertoire. Three approaches were used to assess repertoire richness: RTK rarefaction, the Chao1 estimator, and Recon v2.1 estimates of unobserved clonotypes. Generation probabilities for all TCRbeta clonotypes obtained by the gDNA method from several donors were computed using OLGA. TCRdb re-hosts the immuneACCESS table, in-frame sequences only. Its copies lack some clones; in the studies checked, an unresolved V gene accounts for under half of them, and the cause for the rest is not known. D and trimming come from the DNA, and the V and J calls and clone size come from that table. The sample contains some 2,500,000 clones, 93% of them found a single time. The ten largest clones add up to approximately 0.35% of the sample.

The sequence joins TRBV5-1 to TRBJ2-1; 7 bases in the junction line up with TRBD2. Sequences were obtained from naive CD4+ T cells from PBMCs. The label giving this sample's cell subset or site can be read as: CD45RA+ positively selected. This TCR was sampled from a young man in good health. Some clones in this sample may be carry-over from other donors' samples. The CDR3 has the sequence CASSLAPGLDGNEQFF. The bases are TGCGCCAGCAGCTTGGCCCCTGGACTAGATGGCAATGAGCAGTTCTTC.